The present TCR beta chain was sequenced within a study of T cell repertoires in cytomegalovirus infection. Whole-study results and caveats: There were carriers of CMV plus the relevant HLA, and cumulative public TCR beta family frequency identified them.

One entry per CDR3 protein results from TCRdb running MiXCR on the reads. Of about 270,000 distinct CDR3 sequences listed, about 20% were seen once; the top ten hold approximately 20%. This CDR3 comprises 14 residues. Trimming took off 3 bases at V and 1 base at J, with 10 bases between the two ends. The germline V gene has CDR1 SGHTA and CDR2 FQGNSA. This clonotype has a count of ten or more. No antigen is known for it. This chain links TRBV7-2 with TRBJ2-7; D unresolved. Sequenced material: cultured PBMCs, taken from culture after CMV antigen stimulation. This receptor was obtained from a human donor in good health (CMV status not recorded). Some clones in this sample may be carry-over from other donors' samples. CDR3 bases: TGTGCCAGCAGCTTTTATAGGGAATCCTACGAGCAGTACTTC. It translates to CASSFYRESYEQYF.